This T cell receptor (beta chain) was retrieved from a study of blood T cell repertoires in COVID-19. Whole-study context: PBMCs, B-cell-depleted T cells, or T cells provided the cDNA or gDNA that made up the material.

In the authors' workflow: Amplification from reference gene primers served as the basis for estimated nucleated cell counts. The method was immunoSEQ multiplex PCR; TCRdb's version includes in-frame clones alone and lacks a portion of them. The DNA gave D and trimming, while V, J and clone size come from that table. The sample has approximately 22,000 clones; about 81% are singletons. Trimming took off 4 bases at V and 6 bases at J, with 14 bases between the two ends. The CDR3 totals 14 residues. CDR1 and CDR2 from the germline V gene are SGDLS and YYNGEE. Seattle's enrolled individuals joined amid active infection and were then monitored longitudinally.

This clonotype was obtained from a woman aged 70 to 79 with COVID-19, enrolled during active disease. The sample was peripheral blood. The chain couples TRBV9 to TRBJ1-5; D might be TRBD1 (6 bases). The CDR3 region is CASSSRGGAQPQHF. CDR3 DNA sequence: TGTGCCAGCAGCTCTAGGGGGGGCGCTCAGCCCCAGCATTTT.